This T cell receptor beta chain was profiled in a study of T cell clones after liver transplantation. Study-wide context: Tolerance: complete withdrawal held at least one year, liver enzymes staying within twice normal. Notes on the study in general: Compared with third party-reactive sequences, donor-reactive ones declined more, independent of withdrawal success. Circulating graft-donor-reactive CD4 TCRbeta sequences fell significantly post-transplant in 5 of 8 subjects.

Sequenced by immunoSEQ multiplex PCR; TCRdb stores in-frame clones only, minus some. The data contain tens of thousands of clones, 65% to 85% of them singletons. With regard to this clone: As yet, its antigen is unknown.

The CDR3 spans 14 residues. The germline V gene encodes CDR1 MDHEN and CDR2 SYDVKM. The V gene lost 7 bases and the J gene lost 3 bases, with 15 bases spanning the gap. The source was CD4+ T cells from blood, collected 45 to 46 months after liver transplant. This sequence joins TRBV28 and TRBJ1-2; TRBD1 might be the D (6 bases). The source is a human patient who received a liver transplant. T cells may partly derive from the graft donor. The DNA for the CDR3 is TGTGCCAGCACCTCCCGGGACACTTACTATGGCTACACCTTC. This gives the protein CASTSRDTYYGYTF.